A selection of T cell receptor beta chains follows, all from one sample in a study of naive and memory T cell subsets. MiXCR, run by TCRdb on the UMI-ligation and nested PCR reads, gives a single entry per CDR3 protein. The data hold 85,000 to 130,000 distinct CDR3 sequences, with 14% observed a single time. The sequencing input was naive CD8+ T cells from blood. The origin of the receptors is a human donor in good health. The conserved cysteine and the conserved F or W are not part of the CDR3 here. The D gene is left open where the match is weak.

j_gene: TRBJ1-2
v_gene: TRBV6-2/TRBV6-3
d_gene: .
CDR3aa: ASTSRRDGYT

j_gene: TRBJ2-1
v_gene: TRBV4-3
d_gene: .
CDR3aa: ASSQDPSPRANYNEQF

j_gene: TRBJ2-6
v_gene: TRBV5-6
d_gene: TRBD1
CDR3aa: ASSLAGTASGANVLT

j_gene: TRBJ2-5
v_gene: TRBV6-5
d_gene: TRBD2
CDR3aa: ASIATNGTSGGPYEYQETQY

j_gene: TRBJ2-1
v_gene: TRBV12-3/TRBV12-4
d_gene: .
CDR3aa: ASSLPLVGEQF

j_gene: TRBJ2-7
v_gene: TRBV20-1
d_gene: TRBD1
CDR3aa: SARPSDRDSYEQY

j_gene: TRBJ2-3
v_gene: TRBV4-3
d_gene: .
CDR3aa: ASSQFPGLRATQY

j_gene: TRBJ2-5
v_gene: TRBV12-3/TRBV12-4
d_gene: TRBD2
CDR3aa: ASSPNSGGFQETQY

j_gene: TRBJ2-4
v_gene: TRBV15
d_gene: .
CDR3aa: ATGLREKNIQY

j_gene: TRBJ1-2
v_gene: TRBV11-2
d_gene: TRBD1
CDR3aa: ASSLEQGAWYGYT

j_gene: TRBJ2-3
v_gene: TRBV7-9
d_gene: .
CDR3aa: ASKTTADTQY

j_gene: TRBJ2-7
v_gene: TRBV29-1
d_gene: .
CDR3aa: SVSGTQAYEQY

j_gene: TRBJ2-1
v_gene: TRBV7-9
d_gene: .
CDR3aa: ASSPEGVAYNEQF

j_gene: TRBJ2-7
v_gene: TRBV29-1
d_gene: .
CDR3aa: SVWGDKNYEQY

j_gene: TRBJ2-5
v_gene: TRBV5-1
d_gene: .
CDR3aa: ASSLGVWYQETQY

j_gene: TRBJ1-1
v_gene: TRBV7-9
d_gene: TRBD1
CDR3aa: ASSLGYRGGSVSEAF

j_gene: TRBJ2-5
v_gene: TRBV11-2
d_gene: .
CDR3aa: ASSRTGRETQY

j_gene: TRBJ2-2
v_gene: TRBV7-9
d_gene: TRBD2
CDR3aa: ANGKTSGANTGELF

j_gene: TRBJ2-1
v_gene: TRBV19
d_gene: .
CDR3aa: ASSVGSLDEQF

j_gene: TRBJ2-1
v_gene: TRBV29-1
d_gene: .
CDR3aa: SVTPGVAESSYNEQF

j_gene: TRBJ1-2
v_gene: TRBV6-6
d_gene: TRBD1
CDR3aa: ASSPLPTGDNYGYT

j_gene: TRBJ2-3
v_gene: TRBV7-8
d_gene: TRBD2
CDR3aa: ASSLVGRLAGTDTQY

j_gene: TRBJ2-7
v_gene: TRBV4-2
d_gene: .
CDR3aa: ASSQEVKGSYEQY

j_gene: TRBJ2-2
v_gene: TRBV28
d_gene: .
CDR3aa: ASRTGTRGTGELF

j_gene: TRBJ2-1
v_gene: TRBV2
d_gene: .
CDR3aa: ASRDHRSYNEQF

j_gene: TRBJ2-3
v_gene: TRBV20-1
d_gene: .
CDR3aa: SADRADTQY

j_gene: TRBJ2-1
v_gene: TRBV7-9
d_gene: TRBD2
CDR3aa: ASRTSGLNEQF

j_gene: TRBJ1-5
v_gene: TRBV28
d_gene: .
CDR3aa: ASSLFLRDGTYSNQPQH

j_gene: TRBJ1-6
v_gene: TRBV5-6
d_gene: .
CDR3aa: ASSQDGFNSPLH

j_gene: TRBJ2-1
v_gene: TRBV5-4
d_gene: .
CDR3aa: ASSLGLVNEQF

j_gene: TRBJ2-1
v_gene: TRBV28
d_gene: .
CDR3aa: ASSFGYGTPISYEQF

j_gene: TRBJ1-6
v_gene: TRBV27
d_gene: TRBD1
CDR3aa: ASSWDSNSPLH

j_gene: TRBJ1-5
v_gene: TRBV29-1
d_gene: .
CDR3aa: SAIDTYSNQPQH

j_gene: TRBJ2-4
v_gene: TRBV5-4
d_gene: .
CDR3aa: ASSLYGDVFIQY

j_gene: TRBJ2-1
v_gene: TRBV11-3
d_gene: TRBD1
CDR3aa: ASSVEQGFHEQF

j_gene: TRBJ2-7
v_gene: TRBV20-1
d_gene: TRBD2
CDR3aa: SAPSGLADKYEQY

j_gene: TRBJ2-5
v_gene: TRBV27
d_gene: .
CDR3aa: ASSPKFLGGEQETQY

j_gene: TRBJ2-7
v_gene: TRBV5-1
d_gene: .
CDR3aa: ASSRGYEQY

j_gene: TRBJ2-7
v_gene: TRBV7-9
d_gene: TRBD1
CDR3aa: ASGRTGVEQY

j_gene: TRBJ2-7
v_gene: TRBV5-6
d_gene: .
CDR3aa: ASSFTGEQY

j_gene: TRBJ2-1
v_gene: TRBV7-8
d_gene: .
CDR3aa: ASSLALGPNEQF

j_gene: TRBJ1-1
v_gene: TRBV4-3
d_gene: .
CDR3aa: ASSQIARGSAF

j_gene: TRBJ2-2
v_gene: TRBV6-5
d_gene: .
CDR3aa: ASSYSQDNTGELF

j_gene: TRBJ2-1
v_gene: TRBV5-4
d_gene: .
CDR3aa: ASSLDISGTSNEQF

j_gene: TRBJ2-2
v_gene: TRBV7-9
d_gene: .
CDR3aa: ASSPPGITGELF

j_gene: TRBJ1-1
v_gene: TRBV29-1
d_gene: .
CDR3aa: SVESGQPEAF

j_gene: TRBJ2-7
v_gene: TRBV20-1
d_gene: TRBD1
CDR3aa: SARPLGQERNEQY

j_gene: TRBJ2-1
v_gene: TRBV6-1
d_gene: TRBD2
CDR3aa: ASSERGREVTYNEQF

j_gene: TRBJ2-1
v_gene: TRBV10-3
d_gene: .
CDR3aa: AIKASPPETGTPNPDSYNEQF

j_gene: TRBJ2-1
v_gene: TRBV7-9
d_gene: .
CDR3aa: ASSPATMYRVRQF

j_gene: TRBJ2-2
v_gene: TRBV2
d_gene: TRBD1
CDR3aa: ASFGGPGQGVPGELF

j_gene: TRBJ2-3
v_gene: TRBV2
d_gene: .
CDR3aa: ASKRADTQY

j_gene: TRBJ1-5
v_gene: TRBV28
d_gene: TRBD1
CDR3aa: ASSSTGLSNQPQH

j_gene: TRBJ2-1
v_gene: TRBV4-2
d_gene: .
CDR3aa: ASSQDLLSSYNEQF

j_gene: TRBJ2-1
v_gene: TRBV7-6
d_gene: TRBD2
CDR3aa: ASSSRTSGRDEQF

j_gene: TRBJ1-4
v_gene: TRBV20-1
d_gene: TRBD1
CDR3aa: SATGTENEKLF

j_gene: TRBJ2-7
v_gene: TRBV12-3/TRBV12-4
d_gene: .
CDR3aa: ASSLADDSYEQY

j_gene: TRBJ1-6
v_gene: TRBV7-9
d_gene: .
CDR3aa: ASSLGISYNSPLH

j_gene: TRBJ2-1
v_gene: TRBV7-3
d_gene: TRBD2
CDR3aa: ASSSRLAGGDNEQF

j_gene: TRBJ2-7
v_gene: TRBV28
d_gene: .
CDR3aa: ASGQVPYEQY